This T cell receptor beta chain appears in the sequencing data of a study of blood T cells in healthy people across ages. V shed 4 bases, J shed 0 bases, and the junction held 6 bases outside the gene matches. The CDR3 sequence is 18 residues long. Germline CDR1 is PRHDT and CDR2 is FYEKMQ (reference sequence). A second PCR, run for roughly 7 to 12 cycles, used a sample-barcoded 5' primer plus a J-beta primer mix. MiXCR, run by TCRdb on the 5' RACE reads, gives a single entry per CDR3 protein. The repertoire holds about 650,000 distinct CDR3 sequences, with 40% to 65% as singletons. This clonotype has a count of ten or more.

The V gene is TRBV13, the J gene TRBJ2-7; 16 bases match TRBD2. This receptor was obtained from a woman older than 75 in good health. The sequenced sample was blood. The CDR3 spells CASSSEGLAGGSSYEQYF. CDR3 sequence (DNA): TGTGCCAGCAGCTCCGAGGGACTAGCGGGAGGGAGCTCCTACGAGCAGTACTTC.